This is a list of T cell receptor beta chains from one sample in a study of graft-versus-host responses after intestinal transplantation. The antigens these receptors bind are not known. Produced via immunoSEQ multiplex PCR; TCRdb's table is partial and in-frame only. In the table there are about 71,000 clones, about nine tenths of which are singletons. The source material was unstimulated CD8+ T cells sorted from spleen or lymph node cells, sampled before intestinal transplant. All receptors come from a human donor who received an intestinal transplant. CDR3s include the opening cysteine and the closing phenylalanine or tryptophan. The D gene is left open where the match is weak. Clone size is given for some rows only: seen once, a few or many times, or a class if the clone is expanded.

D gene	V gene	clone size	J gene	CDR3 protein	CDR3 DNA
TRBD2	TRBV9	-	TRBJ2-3	CASSVSGGATDTQYF	TGTGCCAGCAGCGTGAGCGGGGGGGCGACAGATACGCAGTATTTT
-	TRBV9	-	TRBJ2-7	CASSVFQGSQEQYF	TGTGCCAGCAGCGTTTTCCAGGGATCTCAGGAGCAGTACTTC
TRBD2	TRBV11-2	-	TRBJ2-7	CASSWGRGAEYEQYF	TGTGCCAGCAGCTGGGGGCGGGGGGCCGAATACGAGCAGTACTTC
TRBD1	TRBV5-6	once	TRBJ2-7	CASRPPGTGHHEQYF	TGTGCCAGCAGACCTCCAGGGACAGGCCATCACGAGCAGTACTTC
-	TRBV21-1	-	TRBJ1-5	CASSTGLESNQPQHF	TGTGCCAGCAGCACAGGGTTAGAAAGCAATCAGCCCCAGCATTTT
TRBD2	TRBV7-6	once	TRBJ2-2	CASSLLYGGGTGELFF	TGTGCCAGCAGCTTACTGTACGGGGGGGGCACCGGGGAGCTGTTTTTT
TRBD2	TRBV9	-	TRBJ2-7	CASSAGTSGETYEQYF	TGTGCCAGCAGCGCCGGGACTAGCGGGGAGACCTACGAGCAGTACTTC
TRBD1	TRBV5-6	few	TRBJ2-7	CASSGTGVFYEQYF	TGTGCCAGCAGCGGGACAGGGGTTTTCTACGAGCAGTACTTC
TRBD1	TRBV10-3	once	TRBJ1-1	CAISGTGNTEAFF	TGTGCCATCAGTGGGACAGGTAACACTGAAGCTTTCTTT
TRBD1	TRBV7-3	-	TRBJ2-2	CASSFLPTGLNTGELFF	TGTGCCAGCAGTTTCCTACCGACAGGGCTGAACACCGGGGAGCTGTTTTTT
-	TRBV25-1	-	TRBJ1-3	CASSGGGLGASGNTIYF	TGTGCCAGCAGTGGGGGGGGCCTTGGGGCCTCTGGAAACACCATATATTTT
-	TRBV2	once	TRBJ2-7	CASSRTPLEQYF	TGTGCCAGCAGCCGGACACCACTCGAGCAGTACTTC
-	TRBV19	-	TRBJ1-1	CASSIGTGPTLEAFF	TGTGCCAGTAGTATAGGCACAGGACCAACCCTTGAAGCTTTCTTT
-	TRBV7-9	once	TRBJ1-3	CASSPGRGNTIYF	TGTGCCAGCAGCCCCGGGAGGGGAAACACCATATATTTT
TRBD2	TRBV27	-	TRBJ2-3	CASPTPSGVTDTQYF	TGTGCCAGCCCGACCCCTAGCGGGGTCACAGATACGCAGTATTTT
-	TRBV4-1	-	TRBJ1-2	CASSQGGGGRGYTF	TGCGCCAGCAGCCAAGGGGGAGGGGGACGTGGCTACACCTTC
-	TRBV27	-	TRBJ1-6	CASRAGVYNSPLHF	TGTGCCAGCAGGGCAGGGGTGTATAATTCACCCCTCCACTTT
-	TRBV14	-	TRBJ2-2	CASSLGGPGELFF	TGTGCCAGCAGCCTGGGGGGTCCCGGGGAGCTGTTTTTT
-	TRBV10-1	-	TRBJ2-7	CASTIQGSVAYEQYF	TGCGCCAGCACTATTCAGGGGTCGGTGGCCTACGAGCAGTACTTC
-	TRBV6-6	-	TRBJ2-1	CASSYPAGRGNEQFF	TGTGCCAGCAGTTACCCGGCGGGGCGGGGTAATGAGCAGTTCTTC
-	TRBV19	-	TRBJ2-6	CASSTTSGELSGANVLTF	TGTGCCAGTAGTACCACTTCAGGGGAGCTCTCTGGGGCCAACGTCCTGACTTTC
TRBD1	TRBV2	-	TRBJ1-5	CASRRSRDSRDQPQHF	TGTGCCAGCAGAAGAAGCCGGGACAGTCGGGATCAGCCCCAGCATTTT
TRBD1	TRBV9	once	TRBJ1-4	CASSQAGGGEKLFF	TGTGCCAGCAGCCAGGCAGGGGGCGGTGAAAAACTGTTTTTT
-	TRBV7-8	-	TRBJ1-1	CASSPSLGGNGYTEAFF	TGTGCCAGCAGCCCATCTCTGGGGGGGAATGGGTACACTGAAGCTTTCTTT
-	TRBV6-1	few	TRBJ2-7	CASSDLPRDEQYF	TGTGCCAGCAGTGACCTGCCGCGCGACGAGCAGTACTTC
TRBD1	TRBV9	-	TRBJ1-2	CASKGAPGTYGYTF	TGTGCCAGCAAGGGGGCTCCAGGGACCTATGGCTACACCTTC
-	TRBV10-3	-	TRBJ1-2	CAISEGGKDYYGYTF	TGTGCCATCAGTGAGGGAGGGAAGGATTACTATGGCTACACCTTC
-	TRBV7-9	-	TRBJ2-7	CASSLALGGYEQYF	TGTGCCAGCAGCTTAGCGTTGGGAGGCTACGAGCAGTACTTC
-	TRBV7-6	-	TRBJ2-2	CASSLSRVSGELFF	TGTGCCAGCAGCTTATCCAGGGTGAGCGGGGAGCTGTTTTTT
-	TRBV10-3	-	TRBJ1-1	CAISYRPNTEAFF	TGTGCCATCAGTTACAGACCTAACACTGAAGCTTTCTTT
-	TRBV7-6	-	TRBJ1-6	CASSLGGEGNSPLHF	TGTGCCAGCAGCTTGGGGGGGGAGGGGAATTCACCCCTCCACTTT
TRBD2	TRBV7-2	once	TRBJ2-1	CAPAYGGNEQFF	TGTGCCCCAGCTTACGGGGGGAATGAGCAGTTCTTC
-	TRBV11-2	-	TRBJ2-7	CASSFQDEQYF	TGTGCCAGCAGCTTTCAGGACGAGCAGTACTTC
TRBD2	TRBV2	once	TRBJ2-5	CASSASSGRIETQYF	TGTGCCAGCAGTGCGTCTAGCGGGAGAATAGAGACCCAGTACTTC
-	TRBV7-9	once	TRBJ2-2	CASSLASSGYTGELFF	TGTGCCAGCAGCTTAGCGTCCAGCGGGTACACCGGGGAGCTGTTTTTT
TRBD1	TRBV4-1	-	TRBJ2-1	CASSQDEGQLINEQFF	TGCGCCAGCAGCCAAGACGAGGGACAGCTAATCAATGAGCAGTTCTTC
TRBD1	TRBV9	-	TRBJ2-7	CASSAGTGVGEQYF	TGTGCCAGCAGCGCCGGGACAGGGGTCGGCGAGCAGTACTTC
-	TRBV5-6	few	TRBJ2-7	CASSLAGGEQYF	TGTGCCAGCAGCTTGGCAGGTGGCGAGCAGTACTTC
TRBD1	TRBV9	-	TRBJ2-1	CASSPPTGKAGEQFF	TGTGCCAGCAGCCCCCCGACAGGGAAGGCTGGTGAGCAGTTCTTC
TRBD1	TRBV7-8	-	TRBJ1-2	CASSSQTGGWDGYTF	TGTGCCAGCAGCTCCCAGACAGGGGGTTGGGATGGCTACACCTTC
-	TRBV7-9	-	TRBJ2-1	CASSSDRNEQFF	TGTGCCAGCAGCTCCGACAGAAATGAGCAGTTCTTC
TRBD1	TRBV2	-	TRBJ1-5	CASSGAYPHGTGESIFNQPQHF	TGTGCCAGCAGTGGGGCCTACCCACACGGGACAGGGGAATCCATATTCAATCAGCCCCAGCATTTT
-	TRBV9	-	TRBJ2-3	CASSGPSAPYTDTQYF	TGTGCCAGCAGCGGTCCTAGCGCTCCTTACACAGATACGCAGTATTTT
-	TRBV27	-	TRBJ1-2	CAAGANYGYTF	TGTGCCGCAGGGGCCAACTATGGCTACACCTTC
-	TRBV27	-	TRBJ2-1	CASSPIFPGGSSYNEQFF	TGTGCCAGCAGCCCCATTTTTCCCGGGGGAAGCTCCTACAATGAGCAGTTCTTC
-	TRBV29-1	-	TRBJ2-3	CSDHGADTQYF	TGCAGCGATCACGGGGCAGATACGCAGTATTTT